What follows are 15 T cell receptor beta chains derived from one specimen sequenced in a study of cytomegalovirus exposure and HLA in healthy donors. The study ran its PCR with 60 Vbeta and 13 Jbeta primers. Clones were sequenced by immunoSEQ multiplex PCR, and TCRdb holds only the in-frame ones, with some missing. The sample lists around 200,000 clones, around 81% occurring once. Sequenced input: PBMCs. Receptor source: a woman aged 30 to 39 in good health and CMV-seropositive.

The rearrangement links TRBV20-1 to TRBJ1-1; D unresolved. Germline lookup yields CDR1 DFQATT and CDR2 SNEGSKA (reference sequence). The V end lost 3 bases, the J end lost 11 bases, and 13 bases lay between the germline ends. The CDR3 has 11 residues. In nucleotides, the CDR3 is TGCAGTGCTAGTTTCCCCCCCCTCGCTTTCTTT. Protein sequence: CSASFPPLAFF.

This chain joins TRBV9 and TRBJ2-2, with 7 bases lining up with TRBD2. Unmatched junction bases numbered 5, after V lost 0 bases and J lost 12 bases. Germline V gene lookup returns CDR1 SGDLS and CDR2 YYNGEE. The CDR3 is 13 residues long. In DNA, the CDR3 is TGTGCCAGCAGCGTAGGGGAGGGCGTAAAGCTGTTTTTT. Amino acid sequence: CASSVGEGVKLFF.

The chain links TRBV4-3 to TRBJ1-2, with no clear D. Deletions cut 4 bases from V and 6 bases from J, with 12 bases between. The CDR3 totals 13 residues. CDR1 is LGHNA, CDR2 YSLEER, per germline. The CDR3 loop reads CASSPRRGDGYTF. Written as DNA, the CDR3 is TGCGCCAGCAGCCCCCGGCGGGGTGATGGCTACACCTTC.

The chain joins TRBV28 to TRBJ2-1; 8 bases are a match to TRBD2. Germline values: CDR1 MDHEN, CDR2 SYDVKM. Germline trimming cut 7 bases from V and 4 bases from J; bases unmatched to any gene: 9. The CDR3 totals 15 residues. Here the CDR3 reads CASTVGLAEYNEQFF. The CDR3 nucleotides read TGTGCCAGCACCGTCGGACTAGCAGAATACAATGAGCAGTTCTTC. Variable domain in full (rest from reference TRBV28 and TRBJ2-1): DVKVTQSSRYLVKRTGEKVFLECVQDMDHENMFWYRQDPGLGLRLIYFSYDVKMKEKGDIPEGYSVSREKKERFSLILESASTNQTSMYLCASTVGLAEYNEQFFGPGTRLTVL.

The CDR3, as DNA: TGTGCCGTACCACCTGGACAGGGAAAAGTTGGCTACACCTTC. Protein product: CAVPPGQGKVGYTF. The chain links TRBV5-4 to TRBJ1-2; TRBD1 matches at 8 bases. This CDR3 has 14 residues. Losses at the gene ends were 10 bases for V and 7 bases for J; bases not matched to a gene: 15. From germline, CDR1 is SGHNT and CDR2 YYREEE (reference sequence). Full variable domain (outside the CDR3, taken from reference TRBV5-4 and TRBJ1-2): ETGVTQSPTHLIKTRGQQVTLRCSSQSGHNTVSWYQQALGQGPQFIFQYYREEENGRGNFPPRFSGLQFPNYSSELNVNALELDDSALYLCAVPPGQGKVGYTFGSGTRLTVV.

This sequence joins TRBV9 and TRBJ2-7, with 9 bases identical to TRBD2. The CDR3 extends over 16 amino acids. CDR1 and CDR2 (germline): SGDLS, YYNGEE. V lost 7 bases to trimming and J lost 7 bases; unmatched junction nucleotides: 18. The CDR3 sequence: CASSRDRAGGSEEQYF. In nucleotides, the CDR3 is TGTGCCAGCTCCCGAGACCGAGCGGGAGGATCTGAAGAGCAGTACTTC. Complete variable domain (other parts from reference TRBV9 and TRBJ2-7): DSGVTQTPKHLITATGQRVTLRCSPRSGDLSVYWYQQSLDQGLQFLIQYYNGEERAKGNILERFSAQQFPDLHSELNLSSLELGDSALYFCASSRDRAGGSEEQYFGPGTRLTVT.

The chain is built from TRBV6-6 and TRBJ2-1, with D hard to call. Germline CDR1 and CDR2: MNHNY and SVGAGI (reference sequence). The V end was cut by 0 bases, the J end by 7 bases, with 7 bases between. The CDR3 contains 13 residues. CDR3 amino acids: CASSYSVGNEQFF. Written as DNA, the CDR3 is TGTGCCAGCAGTTACTCCGTCGGGAATGAGCAGTTCTTC.

This clone occurred a few times. The CDR3, as DNA: TGTGCCAGCAGTGACCCTATAGGGGTTGGAGAAAAACTGTTTTTT. It translates to CASSDPIGVGEKLFF. The chain couples TRBV25-1 to TRBJ1-4; D is perhaps TRBD1 (5 bases). The CDR3 loop spans 15 amino acids. The V end was cut by 3 bases, the J end by 8 bases, with 16 bases between. CDR1 and CDR2 (germline): MGHDK, SYGVNS.

This clone appeared a few times. J is TRBJ1-2 and V is TRBV6-5; D is possibly TRBD1 (6 bases). CDR3 length: 16 residues. Germline CDR1 MNHEY, CDR2 SVGAGI. Between the trimmed V and J ends, which lost 0 bases and 2 bases, there was a span of 13 bases. CDR3 region: CASSYSGAGLNYGYTF. The CDR3 DNA sequence: TGTGCCAGCAGTTACTCGGGGGCAGGCCTGAACTATGGCTACACCTTC.

The rearrangement links TRBV18 to TRBJ2-2, with D possibly matching TRBD1 (6 bases). The CDR3 runs 15 residues. V was clipped by 6 bases and J by 2 bases, with 13 bases between them. Germline V lookup: CDR1 KGHSH, CDR2 LQKENI. The chain's CDR3 is CASSLTGTNTGELFF. Written as DNA, the CDR3 is TGTGCCAGCTCCCTGACCGGGACAAACACCGGGGAGCTGTTTTTT.

The chain combines TRBV6-6 with TRBJ2-5; D remains ambiguous. The CDR3 sequence is 16 residues long. Germline V gene lookup returns CDR1 MNHNY and CDR2 SVGAGI (reference sequence). With 5 bases removed from V and 3 bases from J, the gap between germline ends came to 19 bases. Here the CDR3 reads CASSPQPGFAKETQYF. The CDR3 bases are TGTGCCAGCAGTCCCCAACCGGGTTTCGCTAAAGAGACCCAGTACTTC.

The count of this clone is one. The chain combines TRBV5-6 with TRBJ2-4; 8 nucleotides match TRBD1. Germline CDR1 and CDR2: SGHDT and YYEEEE. The CDR3 has 15 residues. Trimming at V came to 2 bases and at J to 7 bases, leaving 8 bases not matched to a gene. CDR3 region: CASSLKTGGSNIQYF. Here the CDR3 DNA reads TGTGCCAGCAGCTTAAAAACAGGGGGTTCGAACATTCAGTACTTC.

This chain uses TRBV19 with TRBJ2-5, with D possibly being TRBD2 (7 bases). Germline-derived CDR1 and CDR2 are LNHDA and SQIVND (reference sequence). There are 14 residues in the CDR3. The V and J ends lost 4 bases and 1 base respectively, with 10 bases between them. Written as DNA, the CDR3 is TGTGCCAGTAGTAGGAGGGGGGGCCAAGAGACCCAGTACTTC. It translates to CASSRRGGQETQYF.

This clone came up a few times. The J gene is TRBJ1-6, the V gene TRBV7-2; D unclear. Germline V gives CDR1 SGHTA, CDR2 FQGNSA. The ends were cut back, 2 bases at V and 11 bases at J, with 16 bases in the middle. CDR3 size: 15 residues. The CDR3 nucleotides are TGTGCCAGCAGCTTACGGAGAGATAGATGGGCACCCCTCCACTTT. This translates into CASSLRRDRWAPLHF.

This rearrangement joins TRBV5-1 to TRBJ2-6, with TRBD1 identical over 8 bases. CDR3 length: 19 amino acids. Germline-derived CDR1 and CDR2 are SGHRS and YFSETQ. The V gene end was trimmed by 1 base and the J gene end by 0 bases; junction bases not matched to a gene: 9. The CDR3 DNA is TGCGCCAGCAGCTTGAATGGTAACCAGGGGGCCTCTGGGGCCAACGTCCTGACTTTC. This encodes CASSLNGNQGASGANVLTF.